Sequencing of this T cell receptor (beta chain) was carried out in a study of T cell clonotyping in hematopoietic cell transplantation. Some clones are missing from TCRdb's copy, which holds only in-frame ones; the method was immunoSEQ multiplex PCR. The sample carries 40,000 to 45,000 clones, 90% to 95% recorded once. Germline lookup yields CDR1 SGHAT and CDR2 FQNNGV. The V end lost 0 bases, the J end lost 5 bases, and 13 bases lay between the germline ends. The CDR3 spans 15 residues. The V gene is TRBV11-2, the J gene TRBJ1-2; D call uncertain. The source material was peripheral blood mononuclear cells. This receptor was taken from a woman between 45 and 65 years old in good health. Some clones in this sample may be carry-over from other donors' samples. The CDR3 bases are TGTGCCAGCAGCTTAGATCCAAGGGCCAAGTATGGCTACACCTTC. It yields the protein CASSLDPRAKYGYTF.